This TCR beta chain is from a study of blood T cell repertoires in COVID-19. Methods used by the authors: Reference gene primers were amplified, and this amplification served to estimate nucleated cell counts. Generated by immunoSEQ multiplex PCR, the TCRdb table keeps only in-frame clones and is missing some. Clone size and V and J calls were adopted from that table, with D and trimming inferred from the DNA. The sample lists about 82,000 clones, approximately 82% seen once, with over 15% in the top ten. Trimming pared 3 bases from V and 7 bases from J, leaving 10 bases between. This CDR3 is built from 13 residues. Germline CDR1 is SGHTA and CDR2 is FQGNSA.

The V and J genes are TRBV7-2 and TRBJ2-1; TRBD2 is a possible D gene (5 bases). The source material was peripheral blood. This receptor was obtained from a woman in her fifties or sixties with acute or convalescent COVID-19. The CDR3 DNA reads TGTGCCAGCAGCTTGAGCGGTAGGAATGAGCAGTTCTTC. It codes for CASSLSGRNEQFF. Together with reference TRBV7-2 and TRBJ2-1, the CDR3 gives the full variable domain: GAGVSQSPSNKVTEKGKDVELRCDPISGHTALYWYRQSLGQGLEFLIYFQGNSAPDKSGLPSDRFSAERTGGSVSTLTIQRTQQEDSAVYLCASSLSGRNEQFFGPGTRLTVL.